The clone carrying this TCR beta chain occurred once. This record comes from a study of graft-versus-host responses after intestinal transplantation. TCRdb keeps only in-frame clones here, not all; method: immunoSEQ multiplex PCR. The sample contains 43,000 or so clones, approximately 92% of which appear only once. The CDR3 runs 16 residues. V was clipped by 1 base and J by 8 bases, with 20 bases between them. In germline, CDR1 is LGHNA, CDR2 YSLEER. This specimen was PBMCs, taken around 27 months after a first intestinal transplant, on the day of a second. This TCR was sampled from a human patient who received an intestinal transplant, so some T cells may come from the graft donor. J is TRBJ1-2 and V is TRBV4-3, with a tentative D call TRBD1 (5 bases). CDR3 amino acids: CASSQGLLGPRDGYTF. For the CDR3, the DNA is TGCGCCAGCAGCCAAGGTCTTTTAGGACCACGGGACGGCTACACCTTC.